These 22 T cell receptor beta chains share one sample of origin, sequenced in a study of cytomegalovirus exposure and HLA in healthy donors. Researchers ran the PCR with 60 Vbeta and 13 Jbeta primers. Data came from immunoSEQ multiplex PCR; TCRdb stores just in-frame clones and leaves some out. The sample has about 200,000 clones, roughly 88% seen once. Sequencing was performed on PBMCs. These receptors all stem from a boy aged 2 to 9 in good health and CMV-seronegative.

The chain couples TRBV7-9 to TRBJ1-3; tentatively, D is TRBD1 (5 bases). Per the germline V gene, CDR1 is SEHNR and CDR2 is FQNEAQ (reference sequence). The ends were cut back, 9 bases at V and 0 bases at J, with 6 bases in the middle. The CDR3 totals 12 residues. The CDR3 reads CARQGSGNTIYF. The CDR3 nucleotides read TGTGCCAGGCAGGGCTCTGGAAACACCATATATTTT.

The chain recombines TRBV5-6 with TRBJ2-5; 11 bases line up with TRBD1. The CDR3 contains 16 residues. With 3 bases clipped from V and 5 bases from J, the junction kept 9 bases outside the gene matches. CDR1 and CDR2 from the germline V gene are SGHDT and YYEEEE. DNA of the CDR3: TGTGCCAGCAGCTCGAGTCCGGGACAGGGGGTTGAGACCCAGTACTTC. Amino acid sequence: CASSSSPGQGVETQYF.

The V and J genes are TRBV30 and TRBJ2-2; 7 nucleotides align to TRBD1. CDR3 size: 15 residues. The V segment lost 2 bases and the J segment 2 bases; nucleotides outside the gene matches: 5. CDR1 is GTSNPN, CDR2 SVGIG, per germline (reference sequence). The CDR3 DNA reads TGTGCCTGGAGTAAGGGACAGCCCAACACCGGGGAGCTGTTTTTT. Amino acids: CAWSKGQPNTGELFF.

The chain is built from TRBV9 and TRBJ2-5, with 8 positions matching TRBD1. The CDR3 is 15 residues long. The V gene's germline CDR1 is SGDLS and CDR2 YYNGEE. J gave up 2 bases and V 3 bases, and 6 bases lay outside the gene matches. DNA of the CDR3: TGTGCCAGCAGCGCGACAGGGGTAAAACAAGAGACCCAGTACTTC. Its protein is CASSATGVKQETQYF.

The V gene is TRBV19, the J gene TRBJ1-4; D might be TRBD1 (5 bases). Germline values: CDR1 LNHDA, CDR2 SQIVND (reference sequence). Trimming cost V 7 bases and J 5 bases, with 11 bases left between them. This CDR3 has 13 residues. CDR3 in DNA: TGTGCCAGTAAACCAGGGATGAATGAAAAACTGTTTTTT. It translates to CASKPGMNEKLFF.

V is TRBV9 and J is TRBJ2-7; TRBD1 matches 9 bases. The V and J ends lost 4 bases and 3 bases, in that order; junction bases with no gene match: 11. Germline CDR1 and CDR2: SGDLS and YYNGEE. The CDR3 has 16 residues. CDR3 nucleotide sequence: TGTGCCAGCAGCCCTCGGACAGGGGCCGGAATCTACGAGCAGTACTTC. It translates to CASSPRTGAGIYEQYF.

This chain links TRBV19 with TRBJ2-3; unclear D gene. V lost 7 bases, J lost 1 base, and 9 bases lay in between. From germline, CDR1 is LNHDA and CDR2 SQIVND (reference sequence). This CDR3 contains 13 residues. The DNA of the CDR3 is TGTGCCAGTAAAAGAGCCGGCACAGATACGCAGTATTTT. Translating gives CASKRAGTDTQYF.

The chain combines TRBV27 with TRBJ1-4; possibly TRBD1 for D (5 bases). V dropped 3 bases and J dropped 8 bases, with 13 bases sitting between them. The length of the CDR3 is 14 residues. The germline V gene has CDR1 MNHEY and CDR2 SMNVEV (reference sequence). The CDR3 loop reads CASSFREGSEKLFF. The CDR3 bases are TGTGCCAGCAGTTTCAGGGAAGGTAGCGAAAAACTGTTTTTT.

This rearrangement joins TRBV27 to TRBJ1-2; the D gene is possibly TRBD1 (6 bases). Germline V gives CDR1 MNHEY, CDR2 SMNVEV (reference sequence). CDR3 length: 13 residues. Trimming cost V 2 bases and J 2 bases, with 6 bases left between them. The CDR3 region has the DNA TGTGCCAGCAGTTTAACAGGGAACTATGGCTACACCTTC. Amino acids: CASSLTGNYGYTF.

V gene TRBV19 combines with J gene TRBJ2-4; TRBD2 aligns across 7 bases. V trimming: 6 bases; J trimming: 8 bases; junction bases outside the gene matches: 10. Germline-derived CDR1 and CDR2 are LNHDA and SQIVND (reference sequence). The CDR3 extends over 14 amino acids. CDR3 region: CASSPTAAGDIQYF. The CDR3 DNA sequence: TGTGCCAGTAGCCCCACAGCGGCGGGAGACATTCAGTACTTC.

The gene calls are TRBV5-4 and TRBJ1-1; maybe TRBD1 (5 bases). V was clipped by 0 bases and J by 7 bases, with 10 bases between them. The CDR3 loop spans 13 amino acids. Germline lookup yields CDR1 SGHNT and CDR2 YYREEE (reference sequence). The CDR3 DNA is TGTGCCAGCAGCTTGGAAGGGGTGGGTGAAGCTTTCTTT. This sequence encodes CASSLEGVGEAFF.

This chain uses TRBV4-1 with TRBJ1-1; 8 bases are shared with TRBD1. Trimming cost V 3 bases and J 13 bases; bases outside gene matches: 19. Germline V CDR1 and CDR2: MGHRA, YSYEKL. This CDR3 has 16 residues. The CDR3, as DNA: TGCGCCAGCAGCCAGTCCGCGCAGGGGACAGGACGGAAGGATTTCTTT. This translates into CASSQSAQGTGRKDFF.

The V call is TRBV9, the J call TRBJ1-2; possibly TRBD1 for D (5 bases). Germline loops: CDR1 SGDLS, CDR2 YYNGEE. There are 12 residues in the CDR3. V lost 5 bases and J lost 5, with 10 bases in between. CDR3 coding DNA: TGTGCCAGCAGTGCGGGGGGATATGGCTACACCTTC. The encoded protein is CASSAGGYGYTF.

CDR3 in DNA: TGCGCCAGCACTGACGGTCTAGCTCACAATGAGCAGTTCTTC. Its protein product is CASTDGLAHNEQFF. The chain joins TRBV5-1 to TRBJ2-1; D may be TRBD2 (5 bases). Germline-derived CDR1 and CDR2 are SGHRS and YFSETQ. This CDR3 comprises 14 residues. Trimming took 6 bases from V and 5 from J, leaving 15 bases between them.

The chain employs TRBV6-1 and TRBJ2-1, with D possibly being TRBD1 (6 bases). V was pared by 7 bases and J by 8 bases, with 18 bases between. Germline-derived CDR1 and CDR2 are MNHNS and SASEGT. The CDR3 consists of 14 residues. The CDR3 bases are TGTGCCAGCACCCGGGACACCTACAGCGATGAGCAGTTCTTC. Protein sequence: CASTRDTYSDEQFF.

This rearrangement joins TRBV7-9 to TRBJ1-5; 7 nucleotides line up with TRBD1. Germline V CDR1 and CDR2: SEHNR, FQNEAQ (reference sequence). CDR3 length: 15 residues. J gave up 5 bases and V 4 bases, and 8 bases lay outside the gene matches. For the CDR3, the DNA is TGTGCCAGCAGCTACGACCGGGACAGATATCAGCCCCAGCATTTT. It translates to CASSYDRDRYQPQHF.

The genes are TRBV30 and TRBJ2-1; 13 bases match TRBD2. Germline V gives CDR1 GTSNPN, CDR2 SVGIG (reference sequence). The CDR3 has 18 residues. V lost 2 bases to trimming and J lost 0 bases; unmatched junction nucleotides: 7. CDR3: CAWSSGTSGASSYNEQFF. The CDR3 DNA follows: TGTGCCTGGAGTTCGGGGACTAGCGGGGCGAGCTCCTACAATGAGCAGTTCTTC.

This sequence joins TRBV9 and TRBJ2-3; possibly TRBD2 for D (5 bases). The CDR3 contains 15 residues. Germline CDR1 SGDLS, CDR2 YYNGEE. V lost 0 bases, J lost 7 bases, and 15 bases lay in between. The CDR3 DNA reads as TGTGCCAGCAGCGTAGGAGCGGTCTCGGAAAATACGCAGTATTTT. It specifies CASSVGAVSENTQYF.

The chain links TRBV29-1 to TRBJ2-5; 13 nucleotides line up with TRBD2. Germline trimming cut 1 base from V and 1 base from J; bases unmatched to any gene: 3. There are 16 residues in the CDR3. Per germline, CDR1 SQVTM and CDR2 ANQGSEA. CDR3 sequence reads: CSVEGLAGGLQETQYF. The CDR3 DNA is TGCAGCGTTGAAGGACTAGCGGGAGGACTCCAAGAGACCCAGTACTTC.

The chain carries TRBV7-9 and TRBJ2-1; no firm D call. The CDR3 is 15 amino acids. Germline-derived CDR1 and CDR2 are SEHNR and FQNEAQ (reference sequence). V was shortened by 0 bases and J by 6 bases, with 12 bases between the two germline ends. Here the CDR3 DNA reads TGTGCCAGCAGCTTAGCGCGGCCTTTAATCAATGAGCAGTTCTTC. The encoded protein is CASSLARPLINEQFF. The variable domain in full, with the rest retrieved from reference TRBV7-9 and TRBJ2-1, is DTGVSQNPRHKITKRGQNVTFRCDPISEHNRLYWYRQTLGQGPEFLTYFQNEAQLEKSRLLSDRFSAERPKGSFSTLEIQRTEQGDSAMYLCASSLARPLINEQFFGPGTRLTVL.

This chain joins TRBV7-8 and TRBJ2-7, with 8 bases that match TRBD2. Germline lookup yields CDR1 SGHVS and CDR2 FQNEAQ. With 10 bases clipped from V and 2 bases from J, the junction kept 7 bases outside the gene matches. The length of the CDR3 is 13 residues. DNA for the CDR3: TGTGCCACGGAAGCGGGGGTTCCCTACGAGCAGTACTTC. Its translation: CATEAGVPYEQYF. The full variable domain, completed using reference TRBV7-8 and TRBJ2-7, is GAGVSQSPRYKVAKRGQDVALRCDPISGHVSLFWYQQALGQGPEFLTYFQNEAQLDKSGLPSDRFFAERPEGSVSTLKIQRTQQEDSAVYLCATEAGVPYEQYFGPGTRLTVT.

The chain employs TRBV30 and TRBJ1-6; maybe TRBD1 (6 bases). From germline, CDR1 is GTSNPN and CDR2 SVGIG (reference sequence). This CDR3 region has 13 residues. V lost 3 bases, J lost 7 bases, and 10 bases lay in between. CDR3 in DNA: TGTGCCTGGAGAAACAGGGAGAATTCACCCCTCCACTTT. Its protein product is CAWRNRENSPLHF.